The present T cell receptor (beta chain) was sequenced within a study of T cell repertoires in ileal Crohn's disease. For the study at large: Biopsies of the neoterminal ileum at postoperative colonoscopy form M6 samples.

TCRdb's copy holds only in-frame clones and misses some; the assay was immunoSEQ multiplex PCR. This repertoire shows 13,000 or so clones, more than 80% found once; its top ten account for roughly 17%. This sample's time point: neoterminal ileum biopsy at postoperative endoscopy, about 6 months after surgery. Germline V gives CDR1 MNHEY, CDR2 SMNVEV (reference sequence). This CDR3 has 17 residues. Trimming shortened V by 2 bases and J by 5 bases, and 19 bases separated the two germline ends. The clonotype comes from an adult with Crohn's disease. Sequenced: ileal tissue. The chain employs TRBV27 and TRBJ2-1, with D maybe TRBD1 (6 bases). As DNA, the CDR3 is TGTGCCAGCAGTTTAAATAGAAACGGACAGAAGAACAATGAGCAGTTCTTC. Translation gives CASSLNRNGQKNNEQFF.